This T cell receptor (beta chain) was sequenced during a study of blood T cell repertoires in COVID-19. Study-level information: Acute and convalescent COVID-19 samples came from the United States, Italy and Spain. PBMCs, B-cell-depleted T cells, or T cells were the source of the cDNA or gDNA that made up the material.

Patients from Seattle were sampled longitudinally, starting during active infection. The V and J ends lost 7 bases and 5 bases respectively, with 20 bases between them. The CDR3 runs to 15 residues. Looked up from germline, CDR1 is SGHVS and CDR2 is FQNEAQ. Original processing notes: By means of reference gene primer amplification, nucleated cell counts were estimated. Sequencing was performed with immunoSEQ multiplex PCR; in TCRdb, only in-frame clones are kept and a portion is missing. The V and J calls and clone size were taken over from that table, and D and trimming were inferred from the DNA. The repertoire holds fewer than 250,000 clones, with more than 70% as singletons.

Sequences were obtained from peripheral blood. The chain has TRBV7-8 and TRBJ1-1; weak D call: TRBD1 (6 bases). The receptor was isolated from a woman of 80 years or more with COVID-19, enrolled during active disease. CDR3 DNA sequence: TGTGCCAGCACCCTAAGGGCCCAGGGGCGGACTGAAGCTTTCTTT. Its translation is CASTLRAQGRTEAFF.